Listed below are T cell receptor beta chains from one sample, sequenced in a study of cytotoxic CD8 clonotypes in ibrutinib-treated CLL. The assay was immunoSEQ multiplex PCR, and TCRdb's table has in-frame clones only and misses some. The sample carries roughly 58,000 clones, roughly 50% recorded once. The sample in question was PBMCs, obtained at disease progression, from a patient treated with ibrutinib. Receptors originate from a human donor with chronic lymphocytic leukemia. CDR3s include the opening cysteine and the closing phenylalanine or tryptophan. The D gene is left open where the match is weak. Clone size is shown for a subset of rows, as once, few, many or a class of expanded clone.

size | J | D | V | CDR3 | DNA
few | TRBJ1-2 | - | TRBV20-1 | CSARIDNGYTF | TGCAGTGCTAGAATAGACAATGGCTACACCTTC
- | TRBJ2-5 | TRBD2 | TRBV7-8 | CASSLSLAAGQETQYF | TGTGCCAGCAGCTTAAGCCTAGCGGCGGGGCAAGAGACCCAGTACTTC
few | TRBJ2-3 | TRBD2 | TRBV5-5 | CASSLLAGGTDTQYF | TGTGCCAGCAGCTTGCTAGCGGGAGGGACAGATACGCAGTATTTT
- | TRBJ2-5 | - | TRBV4-1 | CASSQDLTARGETQYF | TGCGCCAGCAGCCAAGATCTCACAGCGCGGGGAGAGACCCAGTACTTC
- | TRBJ1-4 | TRBD1 | TRBV7-2 | CASSLLGQGAGEKLFF | TGTGCCAGCAGCTTATTAGGACAGGGGGCAGGTGAAAAACTGTTTTTT
- | TRBJ1-2 | - | TRBV20-1 | CSARGVYGYTF | TGCAGTGCTAGAGGTGTCTATGGCTACACCTTC
- | TRBJ2-7 | TRBD1 | TRBV27 | CASSLQTGVVQYF | TGTGCCAGCAGTCTCCAGACAGGGGTAGTGCAGTACTTC
- | TRBJ2-1 | TRBD2 | TRBV2 | CASSVLPSGTSYNEQFF | TGTGCCAGCAGCGTCCTTCCTAGCGGGACCTCCTACAATGAGCAGTTCTTC
- | TRBJ2-4 | - | TRBV2 | CASGVEDSTNIQYF | TGTGCCAGTGGGGTCGAGGACAGTACAAACATTCAGTACTTC
- | TRBJ1-4 | - | TRBV4-2 | CASSQDAGGEKLFF | TGTGCCAGCAGCCAAGATGCCGGGGGTGAAAAACTGTTTTTT
few | TRBJ1-3 | - | TRBV7-2 | CASSLVEGATIYF | TGTGCCAGCAGCTTAGTGGAAGGCGCCACCATATATTTT
- | TRBJ2-2 | - | TRBV7-9 | CASSRIGNTGELFF | TGTGCCAGCAGCCGAATAGGGAACACCGGGGAGCTGTTTTTT
few | TRBJ2-2 | - | TRBV10-3 | CAISERGNTGELFF | TGTGCCATCAGTGAACGAGGTAACACCGGGGAGCTGTTTTTT
- | TRBJ2-7 | - | TRBV4-2 | CASSQVGGEDNEQYF | TGTGCCAGCAGCCAAGTTGGGGGAGAGGACAACGAGCAGTACTTC
- | TRBJ1-3 | - | TRBV2 | CASSGFWQGTDTIYF | TGTGCCAGCAGTGGTTTTTGGCAGGGGACGGACACCATATATTTT
- | TRBJ1-2 | TRBD1 | TRBV29-1 | CSVENPVGQGIDGYTF | TGCAGCGTAGAAAACCCAGTGGGACAGGGTATCGATGGCTACACCTTC
- | TRBJ2-3 | TRBD1 | TRBV6-5 | CASRTGTGRTDTQYF | TGTGCCAGCAGGACCGGGACAGGACGCACAGATACGCAGTATTTT
- | TRBJ2-7 | TRBD1 | TRBV7-8 | CASSPEQGAGYEQYF | TGTGCCAGCAGCCCAGAACAGGGGGCTGGGTACGAGCAGTACTTC
- | TRBJ1-4 | - | TRBV5-6 | CASSFLGAGEKLFF | TGTGCCAGCAGCTTCCTAGGTGCTGGTGAAAAACTGTTTTTT
few | TRBJ2-5 | TRBD1 | TRBV11-2 | CASSLLQGYQETQYF | TGTGCCAGCAGCTTGTTACAGGGGTACCAAGAGACCCAGTACTTC
- | TRBJ1-1 | - | TRBV6-1 | CASSEISWGAFF | TGTGCCAGCAGCGAGATCTCCTGGGGGGCTTTCTTT
many | TRBJ2-7 | - | TRBV27 | CASSPSGRGYEQYF | TGTGCCAGCAGTCCCTCAGGTCGGGGCTACGAGCAGTACTTC
few | TRBJ2-3 | TRBD2 | TRBV11-3 | CAIKTSGSATGVYF | TGTGCCATCAAAACTAGCGGGAGCGCCACAGGGGTGTATTTT
- | TRBJ2-7 | TRBD1 | TRBV6-5 | CASSYSGTGDYEQYF | TGTGCCAGCAGTTACTCCGGGACAGGGGACTACGAGCAGTACTTC
once | TRBJ2-7 | - | TRBV10-3 | CAISEPGGKAYEQYF | TGTGCCATCAGTGAGCCGGGTGGCAAAGCCTACGAGCAGTACTTC
- | TRBJ1-1 | - | TRBV11-3 | CASSPETGAEAFF | TGTGCCAGCAGCCCAGAGACAGGCGCTGAAGCTTTCTTT
- | TRBJ2-1 | - | TRBV9 | CASSATPGPFYNEQFF | TGTGCCAGCAGCGCCACCCCGGGGCCCTTTTACAATGAGCAGTTCTTC
- | TRBJ1-1 | TRBD1 | TRBV4-3 | CASSHHGTGDTEAFF | TGCGCCAGCAGCCACCACGGGACAGGCGACACTGAAGCTTTCTTT
- | TRBJ1-2 | - | TRBV5-4 | CASSLAFSQSSYGYTF | TGTGCCAGCAGCTTGGCGTTCAGCCAGTCAAGCTATGGCTACACCTTC
- | TRBJ2-1 | TRBD2 | TRBV27 | CARRTSGRAARSYNEQFF | TGTGCCAGGCGGACTAGCGGGAGGGCCGCTCGCTCCTACAATGAGCAGTTCTTC
few | TRBJ2-7 | - | TRBV11-2 | CASSPWAVGRSYEQYF | TGTGCCAGCAGCCCTTGGGCGGTCGGGCGCTCCTACGAGCAGTACTTC
- | TRBJ2-6 | - | TRBV11-3 | CASSLDLGANVLTF | TGTGCCAGCAGCTTAGACCTGGGGGCCAACGTCCTGACTTTC
few | TRBJ1-1 | - | TRBV5-1 | CASSLQGQLNTEAFF | TGCGCCAGCAGCTTGCAGGGGCAGTTGAACACTGAAGCTTTCTTT
- | TRBJ2-7 | TRBD2 | TRBV29-1 | CSVGTLAGGIDEQYF | TGCAGCGTTGGGACCCTAGCGGGAGGAATCGACGAGCAGTACTTC
- | TRBJ2-1 | TRBD2 | TRBV9 | CASSLSGMEQFF | TGTGCCAGCAGCCTTAGCGGGATGGAACAGTTCTTC
- | TRBJ1-2 | - | TRBV27 | CASSLSGPGYGYTF | TGTGCCAGCAGTTTATCGGGACCCGGCTATGGCTACACCTTC
- | TRBJ1-2 | - | TRBV29-1 | CSVPSRRGYTF | TGCAGCGTCCCCAGCCGGCGCGGCTACACCTTC
- | TRBJ2-5 | TRBD2 | TRBV6-5 | CASSYGLAGGTQYF | TGTGCCAGCAGTTACGGACTAGCGGGAGGGACCCAGTACTTC
- | TRBJ1-2 | - | TRBV19 | CASSIWAGYTF | TGTGCCAGTAGTATCTGGGCTGGCTACACCTTC
- | TRBJ1-2 | TRBD1 | TRBV29-1 | CSVGTGDAYTF | TGCAGCGTTGGGACAGGGGATGCCTACACCTTC
- | TRBJ1-1 | TRBD1 | TRBV11-2 | CASSFLTGESEAFF | TGTGCCAGCAGCTTTTTAACAGGGGAGTCTGAAGCTTTCTTT
few | TRBJ2-7 | - | TRBV7-9 | CASSLTTSGYEQYF | TGTGCCAGCAGCTTAACTACTTCAGGCTACGAGCAGTACTTC
- | TRBJ2-5 | TRBD2 | TRBV7-2 | CASSLGWGLGETQYF | TGTGCCAGCAGCTTAGGGTGGGGACTAGGAGAGACCCAGTACTTC
- | TRBJ1-2 | - | TRBV10-3 | CAISEGQFYGYTF | TGTGCCATCAGTGAGGGTCAGTTCTATGGCTACACCTTC
- | TRBJ2-7 | TRBD1 | TRBV10-3 | CAIRKQQGAGEQYF | TGTGCCATCAGGAAGCAACAGGGGGCGGGCGAGCAGTACTTC
- | TRBJ2-1 | - | TRBV27 | CASSQISGWGGQFF | TGTGCCAGCAGCCAAATCAGTGGGTGGGGAGGGCAGTTCTTC
once | TRBJ1-1 | - | TRBV7-2 | CASFEPGFSAFF | TGTGCCAGCTTTGAACCGGGGTTTTCAGCTTTCTTT
few | TRBJ1-5 | TRBD1 | TRBV30 | CAWSEQQGFRQPQHF | TGTGCCTGGAGCGAACAACAGGGGTTTCGGCAGCCCCAGCATTTT
- | TRBJ2-7 | - | TRBV6-5 | CASTETNSYEQYF | TGTGCCAGCACCGAGACAAACTCCTACGAGCAGTACTTC
- | TRBJ2-1 | TRBD2 | TRBV4-3 | CASSQESGVSYNEQFF | TGCGCCAGCAGCCAAGAAAGCGGGGTCTCCTACAATGAGCAGTTCTTC
- | TRBJ2-1 | - | TRBV6-5 | CASSYQDREGNEQFF | TGTGCCAGCAGTTACCAGGACAGGGAGGGCAATGAGCAGTTCTTC
few | TRBJ1-5 | - | TRBV27 | CASSFWADQPQHF | TGTGCCAGCAGTTTTTGGGCAGATCAGCCCCAGCATTTT
- | TRBJ2-4 | TRBD1 | TRBV11-3 | CASSLGDRGTKNIQYF | TGTGCCAGCAGCTTAGGGGACAGGGGGACCAAAAACATTCAGTACTTC
- | TRBJ1-6 | TRBD1 | TRBV30 | CAWSASRTGVNSPLHF | TGTGCCTGGAGTGCATCTAGGACAGGGGTAAATTCACCCCTCCACTTT
- | TRBJ2-7 | - | TRBV7-8 | CASSPGTRASYEQYF | TGTGCCAGCAGCCCGGGGACGAGGGCCTCCTACGAGCAGTACTTC
- | TRBJ2-1 | - | TRBV11-1 | CASRKGGSVNEQFF | TGTGCCAGCAGAAAGGGGGGAAGCGTCAATGAGCAGTTCTTC
- | TRBJ2-1 | TRBD2 | TRBV7-3 | CASSLTGGSGYNEQFF | TGTGCCAGCAGCCTAACGGGCGGGAGTGGGTACAATGAGCAGTTCTTC
- | TRBJ1-3 | - | TRBV2 | CASSVAGALSGNTIYF | TGTGCCAGCAGTGTCGCAGGGGCGCTCTCTGGAAACACCATATATTTT
- | TRBJ2-1 | - | TRBV30 | CAWSGTSYNEQFF | TGTGCCTGGAGTGGGACCTCCTACAATGAGCAGTTCTTC
- | TRBJ2-7 | TRBD1 | TRBV7-2 | CASSLDRGWYEQYF | TGTGCCAGCAGCTTAGACAGGGGATGGTACGAGCAGTACTTC